A selection of T cell receptor beta chains follows, all from one sample in a study of T-cell reconstitution after alpha-beta-depleted transplantation in children. TCRdb fed the PCR reads into MiXCR, producing one record per CDR3 protein. The data contain about 610,000 distinct CDR3 sequences, over 9.5% of them seen just once; the ten biggest clones take up roughly 3.9%. Sequenced material: PBMCs from the stem cell graft donor, taken from the stem cell graft. These receptor sequences come from a human donor who donated a stem cell graft to a child with acute myeloid leukemia. Each CDR3 is given without its conserved first and last residue.

cdr3_aa j_call v_call
SARDSKRVYEQY TRBJ2-7 TRBV20-1
ASTSPNKGTEAF TRBJ1-1 TRBV3-1
SPEGDSYEQY TRBJ2-7 TRBV29-1
ASSLHRGGYGYT TRBJ1-2 TRBV11-2
SASDPGTGHIYGYT TRBJ1-2 TRBV20-1
SARRTGGYGYT TRBJ1-2 TRBV20-1
ASSYATGGSSEQY TRBJ2-7 TRBV6-5
SVVRRGLGDTQY TRBJ2-3 TRBV29-1
AFGQLSGANVLT TRBJ2-6 TRBV5-1
ATSDPSGTGETQY TRBJ2-5 TRBV24-1
ASSFAPSSYNEQF TRBJ2-1 TRBV12-3/TRBV12-4
SASGTSGKASYEQY TRBJ2-7 TRBV20-1
SAKLRQGRVQETQY TRBJ2-5 TRBV20-1
ASSVRETDTQY TRBJ2-3 TRBV2
ASRTISGRNTGELF TRBJ2-2 TRBV7-3
ASSLGAGDTEAF TRBJ1-1 TRBV7-2
ASSEAGVYTGELF TRBJ2-2 TRBV2
ASKTGQGLGEQI TRBJ2-1 TRBV7-2
SARDLGRAGGNTIY TRBJ1-3 TRBV20-1
ASSTTSGYTDTQY TRBJ2-3 TRBV7-9
ASSRGQGNTEAF TRBJ1-1 TRBV6-1
ASRQGPTGANVLT TRBJ2-6 TRBV5-1
ASSLSSGRVTYNEQF TRBJ2-1 TRBV28
ASSINYGQHTEAF TRBJ1-1 TRBV28
ATSREVVGSGANVLT TRBJ2-6 TRBV15
ASSQPPGDSYNEQF TRBJ2-1 TRBV4-1
SARAGTISHNEQF TRBJ2-1 TRBV20-1
ASSLAGLAGGILGEQY TRBJ2-7 TRBV7-2
ASSPEGLVSQPQH TRBJ1-5 TRBV18
ASSIRLGREQF TRBJ2-1 TRBV11-2
ASSLRRGGSNEQF TRBJ2-1 TRBV11-2
AISEWDRDTQY TRBJ2-3 TRBV10-3
ASIVGTSGRAKVTGELF TRBJ2-2 TRBV5-1
SVEDRRTEAF TRBJ1-1 TRBV29-1
SVESLRTEQF TRBJ2-1 TRBV29-1
SASLRDTSYEQY TRBJ2-7 TRBV20-1
ASSSGQLYEQY TRBJ2-7 TRBV25-1
SARDLPYEQY TRBJ2-7 TRBV20-1
ASSEWLPGGDEKLF TRBJ1-4 TRBV6-1
ASSPRRTVNTEAF TRBJ1-1 TRBV7-8
ASGSGWTQPQH TRBJ1-5 TRBV12-3/TRBV12-4
SAQESGTGELF TRBJ2-2 TRBV20-1
ATSRDPRGGTEAF TRBJ1-1 TRBV15
ASSSSGTGPYEQY TRBJ2-7 TRBV6-2/TRBV6-3
ASSAGQGGNEQF TRBJ2-1 TRBV5-1
ASIPFPGRGSYEQY TRBJ2-7 TRBV6-2/TRBV6-3
ASYLGGWGEQF TRBJ2-1 TRBV2
SVKVGRDQPQH TRBJ1-5 TRBV20-1
SARERGRDRYNQPQH TRBJ1-5 TRBV20-1
ASRNLGLAHNEQF TRBJ2-1 TRBV28
SASTSGRRDNEQF TRBJ2-1 TRBV20-1
AISEGGNTIY TRBJ1-3 TRBV10-3
ASSYSWGSTEQF TRBJ2-1 TRBV6-2/TRBV6-3
SVWTDSGNTIY TRBJ1-3 TRBV29-1
ASSSLADTQY TRBJ2-3 TRBV5-5
SAEARVQGGEQY TRBJ2-7 TRBV20-1
ASSDSSRNTEAF TRBJ1-1 TRBV6-4
ASSLLLGVGMAQY TRBJ2-5 TRBV7-2